This record covers a single T cell receptor beta chain. What this receptor recognizes is not known. Nothing much larger sits one base from this clone, and base qualities are not available. Participants in the prospective study were aged about 18 to 100 years, lived in over 20 United States geographic areas, and enrolled through a virtual design. Cohort assignment in the prospective study relied on participant-reported clinical history from a screening survey and a study questionnaire. For ImmuneRACE Cohort 3, a participant was defined as recovered based on two consecutive negative NP/OP PCR tests, clearance by a healthcare professional, or resolution of symptoms. In the prospective study, mobile phlebotomists collected whole blood, serum and a nasopharyngeal or oropharyngeal swab from each participant. Additional blood draws and questionnaires over an approximately 2-month period could optionally be provided by prospective study participants. Prospective study blood samples were shipped either frozen or at room temperature before DNA extraction.

The source of the sample is a study of blood T cell repertoires in COVID-19 (dated by TCRdb to the early 2020s). As for the study more broadly: Samples from collaborators originated in the United States, Italy and Spain and spanned both the acute and convalescent phases of COVID-19. Where available, HLA class I and class II types were obtained from metadata supplied by the sample provider rather than from assay-based typing. The dataset comprised deeply sampled blood TCRbeta repertoires from subjects exposed to, actively infected with, or recovered from COVID-19. Sample metadata almost always included a de-identified subject ID, COVID-19 status, age in years and sex. The repertoires were released in a freely available public database intended as a resource for research on the immune response to SARS-CoV-2. The samples were drawn from the first 160 participants of the ongoing ImmuneRACE study and from 1,254 subjects provided by 6 global collaborators. The prospective study material was composed of cDNA or gDNA derived from T cells, B-cell-depleted T cells, or PBMCs.

The immunoSEQ Assay, a bias-controlled multiplex PCR, was used to amplify TCRbeta CDR3 regions from genomic DNA. The original methods were these. The number of nucleated cells in each sample was estimated from the amplification of reference gene primers within the assay. To quantify the absolute abundance of each unique TCRbeta CDR3 rearrangement, sequence reads were collapsed and filtered. For each sample, productive Simpson clonality was calculated by taking the square root of Simpson's diversity index across productive rearrangements. The table comes from immuneACCESS by way of TCRdb, which keeps in-frame sequences with V and J called. Part of the clones is missing from these tables; in studies checked, under half for an unresolved V gene and the rest for unknown reasons. That table supplies the V and J calls and clone size; D and trimming were determined from the DNA. In all, the sample holds about 220,000 clones, and roughly four fifths of those were seen once. The ten largest clones add up to 3% to 4% of the sample.

Taken from the germline V gene, the CDR1 and CDR2 loops are SGHDT and YYEEEE. Trimming at the junction amounts to 9 bases on V and 4 bases on J, and the germline ends lie 19 bases apart. The CDR3 runs 14 amino acids, cysteine and phenylalanine included. CDR3 DNA is the only sequence kept; it has 42 bases, read in frame from the first base. Overall study results and their limits: How much clinical and demographic metadata was included differed by source and by participant, and the metadata was provided uncurated.

The sequence was collected from a woman in her fifties or sixties who had recovered from COVID-19. This chain joins TRBV5-6 to TRBJ1-2; the D region possibly corresponds to TRBD1 (5 bases align). The specimen was PBMCs or T cells enriched from blood (not recorded which). The CDR3 corresponds to CATFSTGGSYGYTF. The DNA reads TGTGCCACCTTCTCTACCGGGGGGAGCTATGGCTACACCTTC.